This section outlines one TCR beta chain sequence together with its context. Its antigen is currently unknown. The data belong to a study of cytomegalovirus exposure and HLA in healthy donors. Germline V lookup: CDR1 LNHDA, CDR2 SQIVND (reference sequence). With 4 bases removed from V and 2 bases from J, the gap between germline ends came to 12 bases. This CDR3 is 15 amino acids long. Points from the study as a whole: Researchers reported in a later analysis that common viral pathogens appeared linked to several top clusters.

This PCR relied on a set of 60 Vbeta primers and 13 Jbeta primers. The repertoire was sequenced with immunoSEQ multiplex PCR; TCRdb's copy has only in-frame clones and lacks some. The table records 210,000 or so clones, 70% to 85% of them present only once. This clonotype was obtained from a woman aged 40 to 50 in good health and CMV-seronegative. Material for sequencing was PBMCs. The chain carries TRBV19 and TRBJ2-1; a possible D gene is TRBD1 (5 bases). DNA for the CDR3: TGTGCCAGTAGTAAAAGGGGCCAAACCTACAATGAGCAGTTCTTC. This gives the protein CASSKRGQTYNEQFF.